What follows is one T cell receptor (beta chain) and its context. Its antigen target is currently unknown. No qualities accompany the bases; no much larger clone lies one base away. Taken from cysteine to phenylalanine, the CDR3 has 17 residues. Here the CDR3 DNA is all that survives: 51 bases in frame from base 1. According to the germline V gene, CDR1 reads MGHRA and CDR2 reads YSYEKL. V and J are trimmed by 4 bases and 2 bases, and the gene matches miss 14 bases of the junction. The donors belonged to the validation cohort of 120 subjects, which was separate from the roughly 670-subject first cohort. Library construction relied on the immunoSEQ multiplex PCR assay. The original pipeline was this. A statistical classification framework was built to diagnose cytomegalovirus status from the catalog of TCR beta chain sequences. Sourced from immuneACCESS, this table was stored by TCRdb with only in-frame sequences that have V and J called. A share of the clones is absent; for the studies checked, an unresolved V gene accounts for under half, and the remainder has no known explanation. V and J calls and clone size are given by that table; D and trimming were obtained from the DNA. This sample is represented by more than 85,000 clones; about 88% of them were singletons. Jointly, the top ten make up less than 2.5% of the sample.

This entry comes from a study of cytomegalovirus exposure and HLA in healthy donors (dated by TCRdb to the late 2010s). As for the study more broadly: The 666 repertoires of the first cohort and the 120 validation repertoires were produced on the same platform, according to a later analysis. The study was designed to test whether signatures of past pathogen exposure could be identified by cataloging public T cell receptors. A separate validation cohort of 100 to 150 different subjects was used in addition to the 666-subject first cohort. The study combined high-throughput TCR immunosequencing, statistical association of individual TCRs with disease status, and machine learning to predict cytomegalovirus infection status. Study-wide conclusions, independent of this receptor: A later analysis had no HLA typing for the validation cohort, so co-occurrence there was scored across all 130 or so repertoires. According to the authors, the approach could potentially be generalized to other disease states and immunological phenotypes. Of the cluster scores, around 95% were above 0 in a later analysis, which found that TCRs clustered in the first cohort also tended to co-occur in the 120 validation repertoires. Across donors, most TCR sequences were observed very rarely, whereas some public TCRs were present in many individuals. In vitro tests confirmed that three of the cytomegalovirus-associated TCR beta chains recognize cytomegalovirus antigens. The classifier was reported to diagnose cytomegalovirus status with high specificity and sensitivity in both the original cohort and the validation cohort. The study gave a list of roughly 150 TCR beta chains associated with cytomegalovirus.

The source is a woman aged 18-30 years in good health and CMV-seronegative. The sequenced sample consisted of PBMCs. In this chain, TRBV4-1 is recombined with TRBJ2-7, and 7 junction bases match TRBD1. The DNA is TGCGCCAGCAGCCCGAGAAAATTCGGGACAGCTACCTACGAGCAGTACTTC. Translation gives CASSPRKFGTATYEQYF.